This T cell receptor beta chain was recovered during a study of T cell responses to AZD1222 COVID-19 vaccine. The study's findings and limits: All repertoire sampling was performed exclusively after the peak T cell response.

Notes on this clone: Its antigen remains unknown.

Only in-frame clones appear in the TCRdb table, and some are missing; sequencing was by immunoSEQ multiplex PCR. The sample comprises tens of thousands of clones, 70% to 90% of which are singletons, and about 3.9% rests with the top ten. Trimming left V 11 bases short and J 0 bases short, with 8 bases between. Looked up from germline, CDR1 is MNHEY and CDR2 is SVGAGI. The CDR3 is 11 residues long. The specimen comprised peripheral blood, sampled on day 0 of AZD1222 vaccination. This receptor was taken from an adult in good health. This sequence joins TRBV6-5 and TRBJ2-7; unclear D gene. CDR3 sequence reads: CAVQVSYEQYF. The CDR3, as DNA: TGTGCCGTGCAGGTCTCCTACGAGCAGTACTTC.